This T cell receptor beta chain emerged from a study of blood T cell repertoires in COVID-19. As processed by the authors: Estimated nucleated cell counts came from reference gene primer amplification. Profiling relied on immunoSEQ multiplex PCR, and the TCRdb table lists in-frame clones only, not all of them. That table supplies the V and J calls and clone size; D and trimming were determined from the DNA. The repertoire has tens of thousands of clones, about 88% of them found once; the top ten carry over 8%. Germline V gene data show CDR1 as SGHVS and CDR2 as FQNEAQ. Trimming pared 0 bases from V and 11 bases from J, leaving 8 bases between. The CDR3 extends over 12 amino acids.

The gene calls are TRBV7-8 and TRBJ1-5, with TRBD1 as a possible D gene (5 bases). The material sequenced was peripheral blood. This TCR derives from a human donor in a cohort sampled during active COVID-19. In DNA form, the CDR3 reads TGTGCCAGCAGCTTAGCCTTAGGGGCCCAGCATTTT. Translated: CASSLALGAQHF.